Below, one T cell receptor beta chain is given with its context. These data come from a study of T cell changes during pregnancy in multiple sclerosis. The germline gives CDR1 SGHDT, CDR2 YYEEEE. With 1 base clipped from V and 4 bases from J, the junction kept 12 bases outside the gene matches. CDR3 size: 17 residues. Repertoires were generated with immunoSEQ multiplex PCR, while TCRdb's copy carries only in-frame clones and drops some. The top ten hold over 1.3% of the sample, which has some 80,000 clones, approximately 90% seen once. This chain joins TRBV5-6 and TRBJ2-5; 8 bases are a match to TRBD2. Here the sequenced sample was peripheral blood, taken before pregnancy. The receptor's source is a female donor with multiple sclerosis, enrolled in a pregnancy study. This CDR3 reads CASSLLSGGLVRETQYF. CDR3 bases: TGTGCCAGCAGCTTGTTATCGGGAGGGTTGGTCAGAGAGACCCAGTACTTC.